This paragraph reports one T cell receptor beta chain. Clones were sequenced by immunoSEQ multiplex PCR, and TCRdb holds only the in-frame ones, with some missing. The sample comprises roughly 120,000 clones, over 85% of which are singletons, and more than 2% rests with the top ten. This record belongs to a study of control samples from healthy donors and cancer patients. The TCR originated in a man aged 30-40 years in good health. Material for sequencing was blood.

The CDR3 bases are TGTGCCAGCAGCATGCTGCGAGGACTTGGCACTGAAGCTTTCTTT. Amino acid sequence: CASSMLRGLGTEAFF. V usage is TRBV9 and J usage is TRBJ1-1; D is undetermined. This CDR3 spans 15 amino acids. Germline V gives CDR1 SGDLS, CDR2 YYNGEE. Between the trimmed V and J ends, which lost 4 bases and 4 bases, there was a span of 17 bases.